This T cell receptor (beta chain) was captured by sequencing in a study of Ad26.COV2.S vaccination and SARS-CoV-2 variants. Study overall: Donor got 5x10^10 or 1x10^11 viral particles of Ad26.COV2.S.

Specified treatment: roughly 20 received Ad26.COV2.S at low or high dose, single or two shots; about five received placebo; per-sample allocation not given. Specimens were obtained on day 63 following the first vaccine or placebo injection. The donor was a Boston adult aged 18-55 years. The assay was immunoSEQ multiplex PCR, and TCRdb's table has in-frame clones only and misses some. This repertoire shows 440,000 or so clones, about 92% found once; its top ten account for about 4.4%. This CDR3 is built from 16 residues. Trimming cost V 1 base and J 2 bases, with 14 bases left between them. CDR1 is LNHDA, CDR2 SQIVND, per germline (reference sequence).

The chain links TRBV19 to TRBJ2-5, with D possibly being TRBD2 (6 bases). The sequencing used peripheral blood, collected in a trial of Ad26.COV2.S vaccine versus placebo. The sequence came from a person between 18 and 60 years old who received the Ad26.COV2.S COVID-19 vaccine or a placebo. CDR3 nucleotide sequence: TGTGCCAGTAGTATAGCAGGCGGAGGGAGACAAGAGACCCAGTACTTC. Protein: CASSIAGGGRQETQYF.